This T cell receptor beta chain came from a study of shared clonotypes between healthy human individuals. Study-wide results and limits: Generation probabilities were higher for clonotypes shared across all four sorted-subset donors than for unshared ones.

Donors were healthy HIV-negative adults without recent acute infections or vaccinations. CDR1 SGHRS and CDR2 YFSETQ come from the germline V gene. The CDR3 length is 15 residues. Trimming took 4 bases from V and 2 from J; bases not matched to a gene: 6. The data were produced by immunoSEQ multiplex PCR, yet TCRdb's version contains in-frame clones alone and is incomplete. Among around 2.1 million clones listed, approximately 95% were seen once. Comments on this clone: Its antigen is unidentified.

V gene TRBV5-1 combines with J gene TRBJ2-3; TRBD1 matches 8 bases. This TCR was recovered from a man aged 18 to 29 in good health. Specimen: naive CD4+ T cells sorted from blood. Subset: CD45RA+ positively selected. Here the CDR3 DNA reads TGCGCCAGCAGCCGTTCGACAGGGGACACAGATACGCAGTATTTT. It encodes CASSRSTGDTDTQYF. The variable domain in full, with the rest retrieved from reference TRBV5-1 and TRBJ2-3, is KAGVTQTPRYLIKTRGQQVTLSCSPISGHRSVSWYQQTPGQGLQFLFEYFSETQRNKGNFPGRFSGRQFSNSRSEMNVSTLELGDSALYLCASSRSTGDTDTQYFGPGTRLTVL.